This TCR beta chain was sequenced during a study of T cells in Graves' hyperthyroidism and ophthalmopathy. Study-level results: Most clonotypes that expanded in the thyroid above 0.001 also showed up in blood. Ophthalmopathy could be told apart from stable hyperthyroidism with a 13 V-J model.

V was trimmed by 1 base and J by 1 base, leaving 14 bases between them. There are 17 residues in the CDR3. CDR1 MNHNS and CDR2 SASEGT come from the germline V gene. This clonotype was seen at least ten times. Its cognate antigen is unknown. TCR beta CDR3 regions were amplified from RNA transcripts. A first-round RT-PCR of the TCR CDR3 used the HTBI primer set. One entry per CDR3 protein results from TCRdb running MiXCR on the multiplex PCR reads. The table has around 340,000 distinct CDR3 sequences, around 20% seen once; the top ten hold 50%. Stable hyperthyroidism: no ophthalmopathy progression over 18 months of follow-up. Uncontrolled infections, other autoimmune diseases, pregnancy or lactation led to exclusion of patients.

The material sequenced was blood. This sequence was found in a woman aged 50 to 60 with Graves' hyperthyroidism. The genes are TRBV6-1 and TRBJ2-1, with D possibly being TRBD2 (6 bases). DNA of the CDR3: TGTGCCAGCAGTGAAGGCGTAGCGGCCACGTCCTACAATGAGCAGTTCTTC. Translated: CASSEGVAATSYNEQFF.